This T cell receptor beta chain was sequenced for a study of CD8+ T cells in alopecia areata. Investigators isolated RNA and reverse transcribed it into cDNA to act as the sequencing template. The protocol was immunoSEQ multiplex PCR, while the TCRdb copy is restricted to in-frame clones and leaves out a portion. The sample yields some 180,000 clones, roughly 50% seen once. For this clone: What it binds is unknown.

The study's findings and limits: Clarity of TCR sharing across patients fell short of that in mice, possibly HLA-related.

Treatment meaning: oral pan-JAK inhibitor, 5-10 mg twice daily. Here the sequenced sample was CD8+ T cells sorted from blood, taken at week 24, from a patient treated with tofacitinib. The TCR originated in a human donor with alopecia areata.

The CDR3 DNA sequence: TGTGCCACCAGCTATCGTGGGGGGGGACACAATGAGCAGTTCTTC. The encoded protein is CATSYRGGGHNEQFF. The V call is TRBV15, the J call TRBJ2-1; TRBD2 matches at 7 bases. CDR1 and CDR2 (germline): LNHNV, YYDKDF (reference sequence). The junction had 9 bases not matched to a gene; V was cut back by 5 bases and J by 5 bases. CDR3 length equals 15 residues.